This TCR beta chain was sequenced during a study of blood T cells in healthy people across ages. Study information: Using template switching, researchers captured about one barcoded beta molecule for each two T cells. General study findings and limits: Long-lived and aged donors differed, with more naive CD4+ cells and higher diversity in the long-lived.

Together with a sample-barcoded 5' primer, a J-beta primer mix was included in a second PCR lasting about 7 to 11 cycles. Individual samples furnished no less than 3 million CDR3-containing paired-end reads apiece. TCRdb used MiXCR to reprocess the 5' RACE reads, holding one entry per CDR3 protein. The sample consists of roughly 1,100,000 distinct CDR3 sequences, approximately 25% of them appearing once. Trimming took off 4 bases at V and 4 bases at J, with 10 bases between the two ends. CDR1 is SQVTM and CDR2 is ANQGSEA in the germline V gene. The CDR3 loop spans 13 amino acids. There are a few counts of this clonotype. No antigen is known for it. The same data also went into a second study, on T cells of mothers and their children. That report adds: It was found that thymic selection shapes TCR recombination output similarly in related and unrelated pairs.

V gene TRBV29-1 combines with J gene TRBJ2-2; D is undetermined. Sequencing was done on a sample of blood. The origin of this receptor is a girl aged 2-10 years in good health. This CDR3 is CSVVDILTGELFF. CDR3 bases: TGCAGCGTTGTAGACATCCTCACCGGGGAGCTGTTTTTT.